This record concerns one T cell receptor (beta chain) sequence. No antigen is known for it. This sample is drawn from a study of cytomegalovirus exposure and HLA in healthy donors. Study results and caveats: CMV antigen specificity was confirmed in vitro for a few CMV-associated chains. Researchers counted around 150 TCR beta chains as cytomegalovirus-associated.

Per germline, CDR1 MNHNS and CDR2 SASEGT. The J segment lost 4 bases and the V segment lost 4 bases, leaving 3 bases of the junction unmatched. The CDR3 length is 16 residues. Assay: immunoSEQ multiplex PCR; the TCRdb copy retains only in-frame clones and omits some. There are fewer than 130,000 clones in the sample; 88% occur only once, and 1.4% lies in the top ten. The rearrangement uses TRBV6-1 and TRBJ2-1, with TRBD2 matching over 14 bases. The sequence derives from a woman aged 25 to 45 in good health and CMV-seropositive. Source material: PBMCs. DNA for the CDR3: TGTGCCAGCAGTGGGACTAGCGGGGGGTCTTACAATGAGCAGTTCTTC. It encodes CASSGTSGGSYNEQFF.